This T cell receptor (beta chain) originates from a study of shared clonotypes between healthy human individuals. Study-wide background: Used for every donor were three CD4 naive, three CD4 memory, two CD8 naive and one CD8 memory plate. Study-wide points: With few donors, the genetic and exposure-history diversity represented was limited.

Naivety among CD8 cells was defined by CD45RO negativity and positive CCR7 selection, thereby excluding terminally differentiated effector memory CD45RA+ cells. Germline V CDR1 and CDR2: SGHRS, YFSETQ. J lost 4 bases, V lost 3 bases, and 14 bases had no gene match. The CDR3 loop spans 17 amino acids. This clone was observed once. Its target is unknown. Clones were sequenced by immunoSEQ multiplex PCR, and TCRdb holds only the in-frame ones, with some missing. Of around 640,000 clones in the sample, 95% to 97% were seen once. The rearrangement links TRBV5-1 to TRBJ2-3; 7 nucleotides line up with TRBD2. This clonotype originated in a woman aged 30 to 39 in good health. Sequenced material: naive CD8+ T cells sorted from blood. CDR3 amino acids: CASSSAGAGTPADTQYF. The CDR3 bases are TGCGCCAGCAGCTCGGCCGGAGCGGGAACCCCCGCAGATACGCAGTATTTT. The entire variable domain, with the rest obtained from reference TRBV5-1 and TRBJ2-3, is as follows: KAGVTQTPRYLIKTRGQQVTLSCSPISGHRSVSWYQQTPGQGLQFLFEYFSETQRNKGNFPGRFSGRQFSNSRSEMNVSTLELGDSALYLCASSSAGAGTPADTQYFGPGTRLTVL.